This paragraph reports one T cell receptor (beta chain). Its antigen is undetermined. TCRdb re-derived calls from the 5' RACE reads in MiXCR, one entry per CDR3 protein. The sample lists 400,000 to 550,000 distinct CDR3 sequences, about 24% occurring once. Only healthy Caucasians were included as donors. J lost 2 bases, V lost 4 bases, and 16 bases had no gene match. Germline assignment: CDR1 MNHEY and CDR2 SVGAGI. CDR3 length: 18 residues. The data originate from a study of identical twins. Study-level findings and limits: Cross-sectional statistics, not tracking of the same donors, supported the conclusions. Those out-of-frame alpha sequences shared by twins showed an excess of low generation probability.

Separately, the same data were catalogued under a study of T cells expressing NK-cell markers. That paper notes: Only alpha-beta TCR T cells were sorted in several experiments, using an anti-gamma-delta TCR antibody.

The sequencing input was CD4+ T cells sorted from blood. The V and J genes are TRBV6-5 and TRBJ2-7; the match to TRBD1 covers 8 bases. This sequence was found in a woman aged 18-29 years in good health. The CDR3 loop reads CASSSKRGQGYKTYEQYF. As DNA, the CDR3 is TGTGCCAGCAGTTCCAAAAGAGGACAGGGATACAAAACCTACGAGCAGTACTTC.